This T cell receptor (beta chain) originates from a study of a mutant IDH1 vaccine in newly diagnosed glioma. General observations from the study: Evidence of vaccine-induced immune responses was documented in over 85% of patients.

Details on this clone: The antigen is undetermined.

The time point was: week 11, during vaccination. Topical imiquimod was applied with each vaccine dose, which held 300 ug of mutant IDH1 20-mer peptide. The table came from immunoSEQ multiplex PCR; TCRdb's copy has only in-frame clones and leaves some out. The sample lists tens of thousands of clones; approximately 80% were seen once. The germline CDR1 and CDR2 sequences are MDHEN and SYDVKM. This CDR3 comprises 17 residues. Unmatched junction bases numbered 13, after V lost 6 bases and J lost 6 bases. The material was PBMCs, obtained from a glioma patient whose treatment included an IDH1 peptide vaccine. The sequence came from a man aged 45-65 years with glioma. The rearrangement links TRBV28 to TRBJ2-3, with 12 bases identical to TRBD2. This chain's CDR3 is CASRPRTSGMLVDTQYF. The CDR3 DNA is TGTGCCAGCAGACCCCGGACTAGCGGGATGTTGGTGGATACGCAGTATTTT.